This TCR beta chain was sequenced in a study of blood T cell repertoires in COVID-19. Only in-frame clones appear in the TCRdb table, and some are missing; sequencing was by immunoSEQ multiplex PCR. The table has approximately 30,000 clones, around 92% seen once. V was cut by 3 bases and J by 4 bases, with 15 bases left in between. The germline CDR1 and CDR2 sequences are DFQATT and SNEGSKA (reference sequence). The CDR3 is made up of 14 amino acids. The specimen sequenced was peripheral blood. The source of this sequence is a human donor in a cohort sampled during active COVID-19. The chain employs TRBV20-1 and TRBJ1-2; tentative D call: TRBD1 (6 bases). CDR3 DNA: TGCAGTGCTAGTCAGCACAGGGTTGTCTATGGCTACACCTTC. Protein: CSASQHRVVYGYTF.